The 20 T cell receptor beta chains listed next were all sequenced from one sample in a study of neurological immune-mediated disorders. The time point: longitudinal time-point 2. TCRdb analysed the 5' RACE reads with MiXCR anew, one entry per CDR3 protein. The data contain some 87,000 distinct CDR3 sequences, almost 6% of them singletons. Sequences were obtained from PBMCs. The origin of the receptors is a woman aged 55-69 years with multiple sclerosis.

This clonotype was detected ten times or more. The chain joins TRBV29-1 to TRBJ2-5; TRBD1 is a possible D gene (6 bases). CDR1 and CDR2 from the germline V gene are SQVTM and ANQGSEA. V was cut by 4 bases and J by 5 bases, with 11 bases left in between. The length of the CDR3 is 12 residues. The CDR3 spells CSVVGAWETQYF. The CDR3 DNA sequence: TGCAGCGTTGTGGGGGCCTGGGAGACCCAGTACTTC.

This clonotype occurred many times. V usage is TRBV2 and J usage is TRBJ1-3; D ambiguous. This CDR3 is 16 amino acids long. With 3 bases removed from V and 1 base from J, the gap between germline ends came to 13 bases. The V gene's germline CDR1 is SNHLY and CDR2 FYNNEI. This chain's CDR3 is CASSESRFRSGNTIYF. CDR3 DNA: TGTGCCAGCAGTGAGAGTCGGTTCCGGTCTGGAAACACCATATATTTT.

This clonotype was recorded at least ten times. The V call is TRBV3-1, the J call TRBJ2-4, with 9 bases lining up with TRBD2. The V and J ends lost 1 base and 3 bases, in that order; junction bases with no gene match: 4. Per the germline V gene, CDR1 is LGHDT and CDR2 is YNNKEL (reference sequence). The CDR3 has 16 amino acids. The chain's CDR3 is CASSQVASGVKNIQYF. The DNA of the CDR3 is TGTGCCAGCAGCCAAGTAGCTAGCGGGGTCAAAAACATTCAGTACTTC.

This clonotype has only a few counts. The chain combines TRBV29-1 with TRBJ1-2; TRBD1 matches 9 bases. V lost 6 bases, J lost 8 bases, and 10 bases stayed unmatched. The CDR3 is 13 residues long. Per the germline V gene, CDR1 is SQVTM and CDR2 is ANQGSEA. Written as DNA, the CDR3 is TGCAGCGTGGGTGGACAGGGGAGAGTCGGCTACACCTTC. Encoded protein: CSVGGQGRVGYTF.

This clonotype was detected only once. V gene TRBV20-1 combines with J gene TRBJ2-1, with 13 nucleotides matching TRBD2. The CDR3 has 17 residues. V dropped 6 bases and J dropped 8; count of bases not matched to a gene: 16. Germline values: CDR1 DFQATT, CDR2 SNEGSKA (reference sequence). This chain's CDR3 is CSATTSGGALRGHEQFF. The CDR3 DNA follows: TGCAGTGCCACCACTAGCGGGGGGGCCCTTAGGGGCCATGAGCAGTTCTTC.

The table lists this clonotype with many counts. The V and J genes are TRBV6-5 and TRBJ2-2; D unclear. Trimming left V 7 bases short and J 3 bases short, with 9 bases between. There are 13 residues in the CDR3. Germline V lookup: CDR1 MNHEY, CDR2 SVGAGI. As DNA, the CDR3 is TGTGCCAGCACGAAAGGTTACACCGGGGAGCTGTTTTTT. Protein product: CASTKGYTGELFF.

This clonotype was seen only once. A much larger clone sits a single nucleotide away, making a read error possible. The V gene is TRBV12-3 or TRBV12-4, the J gene TRBJ1-1; tentative D call: TRBD1 (6 bases). The CDR3 is 15 residues long. The ends were cut back, 6 bases at V and 6 bases at J, with 20 bases in the middle. The CDR3 loop reads CASSRTLQGRSEAFF. The CDR3 coding sequence is TGTGCCAGCAGCCGTACCTTACAGGGTCGGTCTGAAGCTTTCTTT.

At least ten counts were recorded for this clonotype. J is TRBJ1-1 and V is TRBV7-9; D perhaps matches TRBD1 (6 bases). This CDR3 is 14 amino acids long. Trimming took off 4 bases at V and 0 bases at J, with 9 bases between the two ends. Germline V gene lookup returns CDR1 SEHNR and CDR2 FQNEAQ (reference sequence). For the CDR3, the DNA is TGTGCCAGCAGCTACAGGGACCTGAACACTGAAGCTTTCTTT. Protein: CASSYRDLNTEAFF.

This clonotype was detected ten times or more. V is TRBV7-2 and J is TRBJ2-7; D may be TRBD1 (6 bases). The CDR3 runs to 13 residues. Trimming cost V 4 bases and J 1 base, with 8 bases left between them. Germline CDR1 is SGHTA and CDR2 is FQGNSA. CDR3 DNA sequence: TGTGCCAGCAGCTGGGACATATCCTACGAGCAGTACTTC. This encodes CASSWDISYEQYF.

This clonotype was counted many times. The chain combines TRBV20-1 with TRBJ2-1; 10 bases fit TRBD2. Germline CDR1 reads DFQATT; CDR2 reads SNEGSKA (reference sequence). V trimming: 0 bases; J trimming: 8 bases; junction bases outside the gene matches: 7. The CDR3 totals 15 residues. CDR3 sequence reads: CSARDPASGGYEQFF. CDR3 in DNA: TGCAGTGCTAGAGATCCGGCTAGCGGGGGTTATGAGCAGTTCTTC.

This clonotype was picked up many times. This chain connects TRBV11-2 to TRBJ2-7, with TRBD1 matching 12 bases. The CDR3 has 16 residues. The germline V gene encodes CDR1 SGHAT and CDR2 FQNNGV. V shed 7 bases, J shed 4 bases, and the junction held 11 bases outside the gene matches. The CDR3 coding sequence is TGTGCCAGCATCCATCGCTGGGGACAGGGGGCGTACGAGCAGTACTTC. The encoded protein is CASIHRWGQGAYEQYF.

This clonotype was counted ten times or more. This rearrangement joins TRBV12-3 or TRBV12-4 to TRBJ2-5, with 7 bases lining up with TRBD2. This CDR3 region has 16 residues. Trimming at V came to 6 bases and at J to 4 bases, leaving 14 bases not matched to a gene. The CDR3 reads CASSNGGTSVRETQYF. The CDR3 DNA sequence: TGTGCCAGCAGCAACGGGGGGACCTCCGTCCGAGAGACCCAGTACTTC.

This clonotype was observed many times. This chain uses TRBV4-1 with TRBJ2-2, with TRBD2 matching 8 bases. This CDR3 comprises 16 residues. CDR1 MGHRA and CDR2 YSYEKL come from the germline V gene. V lost 1 base and J lost 0; bases outside the gene matches: 1. DNA of the CDR3: TGCGCCAGCAGCCAAGGGGGACTAGCGAACACCGGGGAGCTGTTTTTT. Translated, it gives CASSQGGLANTGELFF.

This clonotype was seen many times. The chain uses TRBV28 and TRBJ1-1; D ambiguous. The germline gives CDR1 MDHEN, CDR2 SYDVKM. The CDR3 contains 12 residues. V gave up 6 bases and J gave up 2 bases, with 7 bases separating them. In DNA, the CDR3 is TGTGCCAGCAGGGTGACAAACACTGAAGCTTTCTTT. This translates into CASRVTNTEAFF.

This clonotype came up many times. The chain uses TRBV6-5 and TRBJ1-1; 8 nucleotides agree with TRBD1. V was pared by 5 bases and J by 4 bases, with 12 bases of the junction left unmatched. Germline CDR1 MNHEY, CDR2 SVGAGI. CDR3 length: 16 residues. The CDR3 DNA sequence: TGTGCCAGCAGTAGAGACAGGGGACCTTCGGTCACTGAAGCTTTCTTT. Amino acid sequence: CASSRDRGPSVTEAFF.

There are many counts of this clonotype. The chain employs TRBV10-3 and TRBJ1-5; D remains unclear. CDR1 ENHRY and CDR2 SYGVKD come from the germline V gene. The CDR3 is 14 amino acids. V was shortened by 11 bases and J by 1 base, with 15 bases between the two germline ends. In nucleotides, the CDR3 is TGTGCCGCACAGTCCGGTCAGAGCAATCAGCCCCAGCATTTT. Its protein product is CAAQSGQSNQPQHF.

This clonotype occurred many times. This sequence joins TRBV7-2 and TRBJ1-3; 8 nucleotides match TRBD1. Looked up from germline, CDR1 is SGHTA and CDR2 is FQGNSA. There are 15 residues in the CDR3. The V and J ends lost 1 base and 4 bases, in that order; junction bases with no gene match: 3. The CDR3 DNA sequence: TGTGCCAGCAGCTTAGGGACAGGGTCCGGAAACACCATATATTTT. It translates to CASSLGTGSGNTIYF. Full variable domain (remainder filled in from reference TRBV7-2 and TRBJ1-3): GAGVSQSPSNKVTEKGKDVELRCDPISGHTALYWYRQSLGQGLEFLIYFQGNSAPDKSGLPSDRFSAERTGGSVSTLTIQRTQQEDSAVYLCASSLGTGSGNTIYFGEGSWLTVV.

This clonotype was picked up many times. The gene calls are TRBV6-5 and TRBJ1-5; TRBD1 matches 7 bases. The germline CDR1 and CDR2 sequences are MNHEY and SVGAGI. This CDR3 region has 15 residues. V was clipped by 5 bases and J by 6 bases; unmatched bases: 10. The CDR3 region is CASSRLGRGPQPQHF. The CDR3 nucleotides are TGTGCCAGCAGTCGCCTGGGGAGGGGGCCTCAGCCCCAGCATTTT.

This clonotype was found many times. V and J are TRBV6-2 or TRBV6-3 and TRBJ1-5, with 8 bases aligning to TRBD1. Losses at the gene ends were 5 bases for V and 7 bases for J; bases not matched to a gene: 7. CDR1 and CDR2 (germline): MNHEY, SVGEGT. The CDR3 loop spans 14 amino acids. For the CDR3, the DNA is TGTGCCAGCAGTCCCCGACAGGGGATCCAGCCCCAGCATTTT. It encodes CASSPRQGIQPQHF.

This clonotype was counted many times. This chain uses TRBV7-2 with TRBJ2-7; D may correspond to TRBD1 or TRBD2 (5 bases each). The CDR3 has 18 amino acids. Germline V gives CDR1 SGHTA, CDR2 FQGNSA. With 2 bases removed from V and 0 bases from J, the gap between germline ends came to 20 bases. CDR3 in amino acids: CASSLPSLPGPSSYEQYF. The CDR3 DNA reads as TGTGCCAGCAGCTTACCCTCCCTCCCGGGACCGAGCTCCTACGAGCAGTACTTC. The variable domain in full, completed from reference TRBV7-2 and TRBJ2-7, reads GAGVSQSPSNKVTEKGKDVELRCDPISGHTALYWYRQSLGQGLEFLIYFQGNSAPDKSGLPSDRFSAERTGGSVSTLTIQRTQQEDSAVYLCASSLPSLPGPSSYEQYFGPGTRLTVT.